Below are 5 T cell receptor beta chains sequenced from a single sample in a study of T cell repertoires in cytomegalovirus infection. TCRdb re-called the reads through MiXCR, storing one row per CDR3 protein. Of 500,000 or so distinct CDR3 sequences detected, approximately 15% appear once; the ten largest clones hold approximately 24%. The sample consisted of CD8+ T cells from PBMCs. These receptors originate from a human donor in good health (CMV status not recorded). Some clones in this sample may be carry-over from other donors' samples.

The sample holds a few counts of this clonotype. The chain recombines TRBV20-1 with TRBJ2-7; D perhaps matches TRBD2 (6 bases). The V gene lost 1 base and the J gene lost 2 bases, with 12 bases spanning the gap. The germline CDR1 and CDR2 sequences are DFQATT and SNEGSKA (reference sequence). CDR3 size: 14 residues. The chain's CDR3 is CSARGVSGTYEQYF. CDR3 nucleotide sequence: TGCAGTGCTAGAGGAGTTAGCGGTACCTACGAGCAGTACTTC.

The chain carries TRBV27 and TRBJ2-3, with D uncertain. This CDR3 is 13 amino acids long. CDR1 and CDR2 (germline): MNHEY, SMNVEV (reference sequence). Trimming shortened V by 7 bases and J by 2 bases, and 10 bases separated the two germline ends. Here the CDR3 reads CASTAEYTDTQYF. The DNA for the CDR3 is TGTGCCAGCACGGCAGAATACACAGATACGCAGTATTTT.

This clonotype was observed many times. V gene TRBV19 combines with J gene TRBJ2-3; 7 bases fit TRBD2. With V trimmed by 0 bases and J by 2 bases, 2 bases remained unmatched. Germline V gives CDR1 LNHDA, CDR2 SQIVND (reference sequence). The CDR3 length is 15 residues. In DNA, the CDR3 is TGTGCCAGTAGTATAGATCTAGCGGCCACAGATACGCAGTATTTT. This codes for CASSIDLAATDTQYF.

This clonotype was detected ten times or more. The chain recombines TRBV11-2 with TRBJ2-1; the D is unclear. Trimming stripped 2 bases from V and 9 bases from J, with 8 bases between. There are 12 residues in the CDR3. From germline, CDR1 is SGHAT and CDR2 FQNNGV. This CDR3 is CASSLTGIEQFF. CDR3 nucleotide sequence: TGTGCCAGCAGCTTAACGGGTATTGAGCAGTTCTTC.

This clonotype has more than one count but fewer than ten. J is TRBJ2-7 and V is TRBV2; TRBD2 aligns across 10 bases. The CDR3 extends over 15 amino acids. Losses at the gene ends were 6 bases for V and 4 bases for J; bases not matched to a gene: 9. In germline, CDR1 is SNHLY, CDR2 FYNNEI. The CDR3 loop reads CASSGTGLARYEQYF. In nucleotides, the CDR3 is TGTGCCAGCAGCGGGACGGGACTAGCGCGTTACGAGCAGTACTTC. Based on the CDR3 plus reference TRBV2 and TRBJ2-7, the full variable domain is EPEVTQTPSHQVTQMGQEVILRCVPISNHLYFYWYRQILGQKVEFLVSFYNNEISEKSEIFDDQFSVERPDGSNFTLKIRSTKLEDSAMYFCASSGTGLARYEQYFGPGTRLTVT.